Listed below are T cell receptor beta chains from one sample, sequenced in a study of blood T cell repertoires in COVID-19. Assay: immunoSEQ multiplex PCR; the TCRdb copy retains only in-frame clones and omits some. The sample lists around 400,000 clones, 89% occurring once. Sequenced input: PBMCs or T cells enriched from blood (not recorded which). These receptors were obtained from a woman in her thirties who had recovered from COVID-19. Both conserved end residues are part of each CDR3. The order of the fields is CDR3 length, clone size, V gene, J gene, D gene, CDR3 DNA, CDR3 protein. The D gene is left open where the match is weak. Not every row has a clone size; where given, it reads once, few, many or a size class.

>12|NA|TRBV10-3|TRBJ2-1|TRBD1
TGTGCCTTAGGGACAGGATACAATGAGCAGTTCTTC
CALGTGYNEQFF
>19|NA|TRBV30|TRBJ1-1|TRBD1
TGTGCCTGGAGTGTAAAGGTGTGGCAGGGGGGATACTTGAACACTGAAGCTTTCTTT
CAWSVKVWQGGYLNTEAFF
>18|NA|TRBV18|TRBJ1-2|TRBD1
TGTGCCAGCTCACCATATCGGGCCGGGACAGGAAGCGGGTCGGGCTACACCTTC
CASSPYRAGTGSGSGYTF
>21|NA|TRBV5-1|TRBJ2-1|TRBD2
TGCGCCAGCAGCTTGAGAGATATCCGACTAGCGGGGAAGCCCCAGGGGAATGAGCAGTTCTTC
CASSLRDIRLAGKPQGNEQFF
>13|few|TRBV3-1/TRBV3-2|TRBJ1-3|NA
TGTGCCAGCAGCCAAGATCCGGGAAACACCATATATTTT
CASSQDPGNTIYF
>13|NA|TRBV6-2/TRBV6-3|TRBJ2-7|NA
TGTGCCAGCAGTTACCCCCCCGGTAAGCAGCAGTACTTC
CASSYPPGKQQYF
>17|NA|TRBV3-1/TRBV3-2|TRBJ2-1|TRBD2
TGTGCCAGCAGCCAAACGCAGTGGGAGGGCCCCTACAATGAGCAGTTCTTC
CASSQTQWEGPYNEQFF
>14|NA|TRBV27|TRBJ1-3|NA
TGTGCCAGCAGTTTAGTAGCCTCTGGAAACACCATATATTTT
CASSLVASGNTIYF
>17|NA|TRBV5-4|TRBJ1-1|TRBD1
TGTGCCAGCAGTAAACCGGGACAGGGGGCGGGGAACACTGAAGCTTTCTTT
CASSKPGQGAGNTEAFF
>15|NA|TRBV6-2/TRBV6-3|TRBJ2-2|NA
TGTGCCAGCAGTTACCCCCAGGTTAACACCGGGGAGCTGTTTTTT
CASSYPQVNTGELFF
>14|NA|TRBV28|TRBJ1-2|NA
TGTGCCAGCAGCTCATACCTTCGGGGTTATGGCTACACCTTC
CASSSYLRGYGYTF
>15|NA|TRBV9|TRBJ2-5|NA
TGTGCCAGCAGCGGAAGACTAACCAGTCAAGAGACCCAGTACTTC
CASSGRLTSQETQYF
>14|NA|TRBV7-9|TRBJ1-4|TRBD1
TGTGCCAGCAGCCGAGACAGGGGGGATGAAAAACTGTTTTTT
CASSRDRGDEKLFF
>14|once|TRBV4-1|TRBJ1-4|NA
TGCGCCAGCAGCCAGGTCAGATTATATGGAAAACTGTTTTTT
CASSQVRLYGKLFF